The next 21 T cell receptor beta chains were all read from a single sample in a study of vaccination and CD4 T cells after COVID-19. With the Oncomine TCR Beta short-read assay, DNA from cultured CD4+ T cells was sequenced. One entry per CDR3 protein results from TCRdb running MiXCR on the PCR reads. The sample lists about 24,000 distinct CDR3 sequences, 35% to 55% seen once, with about 4% in the top ten. Time point given: late sampling 161 to 241 days after vaccination in a few convalescent patients. Noted treatment: roughly 11-day PBMC culture with coronavirus spike peptide pools or control peptides (ViraFEST assay). Their antigen targets remain unknown. Sequenced material: CD4+ T cells from blood, cultured in vitro, taken about 7 months after SARS-CoV-2 vaccination. The source is a human donor who had recovered from COVID-19.

In its sample, this clonotype was seen a few times. The chain links TRBV20-1 to TRBJ2-4; 10 nucleotides line up with TRBD1. The CDR3 consists of 13 residues. The ends lost 1 base at V and 8 bases at J; junction bases unmatched: 2. Germline lookup yields CDR1 DFQATT and CDR2 SNEGSKA (reference sequence). The CDR3, as DNA: TGCAGTGCTAGAGGGGACAGGGGCTACATTCAGTACTTC. This sequence encodes CSARGDRGYIQYF.

The V and J genes are TRBV10-2 and TRBJ2-5, with D possibly being TRBD1 (5 bases). The CDR3 has 11 amino acids. Looked up from germline, CDR1 is WSHSY and CDR2 is SAAADI. Deletions cut 10 bases from V and 3 bases from J, with 9 bases between. CDR3 in DNA: TGCGCCACAGGGTCAAAAGAGACCCAGTACTTC. Amino acid sequence: CATGSKETQYF.

This sequence joins TRBV7-2 and TRBJ2-1; possible D gene TRBD2, 6 bases. The CDR3 extends over 16 amino acids. Trimming took off 1 base at V and 3 bases at J, with 13 bases between the two ends. The germline V gene has CDR1 SGHTA and CDR2 FQGNSA. The CDR3 here is CASSLDGGGDYNEQFF. The CDR3 DNA follows: TGTGCCAGCAGCTTAGACGGGGGTGGGGACTACAATGAGCAGTTCTTC.

This clonotype was seen once. The rearrangement links TRBV7-2 to TRBJ2-2; tentatively, D is TRBD2 (6 bases). The CDR3 runs 16 residues. Per the germline V gene, CDR1 is SGHTA and CDR2 is FQGNSA. V lost 1 base to trimming and J lost 2 bases, with 11 bases between them. For the CDR3, the DNA is TGTGCCAGCAGCTTAGGGCCAGCGGGTAACACCGGGGAGCTGTTTTTT. It codes for CASSLGPAGNTGELFF.

The gene calls are TRBV20-1 and TRBJ2-1, with 10 bases fitting TRBD1. The germline CDR1 and CDR2 sequences are DFQATT and SNEGSKA (reference sequence). The V gene end was trimmed by 3 bases and the J gene end by 6 bases; junction bases not matched to a gene: 8. The CDR3 is 15 amino acids. Written as DNA, the CDR3 is TGCAGTGCTAGCCCCCTCTGGACAGGGGGCAATGAGCAGTTCTTC. Translating gives CSASPLWTGGNEQFF.

The chain couples TRBV19 to TRBJ2-7, with TRBD1 identical over 11 bases. This CDR3 has 19 residues. CDR1 and CDR2 (germline): LNHDA, SQIVND (reference sequence). With V trimmed by 4 bases and J by 1 base, 15 bases remained unmatched. The CDR3 sequence is CASSKKGRTGGRVSYEQYF. The CDR3 DNA reads as TGTGCCAGTAGTAAGAAGGGGAGGACAGGGGGCCGGGTATCCTACGAGCAGTACTTC.

This clonotype was found once. This rearrangement joins TRBV19 to TRBJ2-3; D might be TRBD2 (6 bases). V was pared by 3 bases and J by 1 base, with 14 bases between. The germline gives CDR1 LNHDA, CDR2 SQIVND (reference sequence). This CDR3 contains 16 residues. CDR3 amino acids: CASSMGSGPRTDTQYF. The CDR3 DNA reads TGTGCCAGTAGTATGGGTAGCGGACCCCGCACAGATACGCAGTATTTT.

The table lists this clonotype with a few counts. V usage is TRBV6-5 and J usage is TRBJ2-7; 12 nucleotides agree with TRBD1. After removal of 4 bases from V and 6 bases from J, the junction contained 10 bases not matched to a gene. The germline V gene encodes CDR1 MNHEY and CDR2 SVGAGI. The CDR3 loop spans 16 amino acids. The CDR3 protein is CASSSPLGQGASEQYF. The DNA for the CDR3 is TGTGCCAGCAGTTCCCCACTGGGACAGGGGGCGAGCGAGCAGTACTTC.

This clonotype was seen once. The chain couples TRBV6-1 to TRBJ1-5; D is undetermined. V lost 7 bases and J 6 bases, leaving 16 bases between the germline ends. The CDR3 consists of 14 residues. Germline V gene sequence: CDR1 MNHNS, CDR2 SASEGT. Here the CDR3 reads CASTVGGKGQPQHF. In DNA, the CDR3 is TGTGCCAGCACTGTCGGAGGGAAGGGTCAGCCCCAGCATTTT.

The chain has TRBV6-1 and TRBJ2-3, with 8 bases lining up with TRBD1. The V segment lost 7 bases and the J segment 4 bases; nucleotides outside the gene matches: 10. This CDR3 comprises 15 residues. In germline, CDR1 is MNHNS, CDR2 SASEGT. In DNA, the CDR3 is TGTGCCAGCACCCATCAGGGGGCTAGCGCAGATACGCAGTATTTT. Its translation: CASTHQGASADTQYF.

The chain joins TRBV10-3 to TRBJ2-1; 7 bases align to TRBD1. J lost 12 bases, V lost 2 bases, and 16 bases had no gene match. Germline CDR1 and CDR2: ENHRY and SYGVKD. The CDR3 length is 16 residues. DNA of the CDR3: TGTGCCATCAGTGAGGGGGCCCTGACAGGGAAGGATGGGCAGTTCTTC. Translated, it gives CAISEGALTGKDGQFF.

In its sample, this clonotype is medium-sized. V usage is TRBV2 and J usage is TRBJ2-7; TRBD1 aligns across 7 bases. The CDR3 has 15 amino acids. CDR1 and CDR2 (germline): SNHLY, FYNNEI. V shed 1 base, J shed 4 bases, and the junction held 7 bases outside the gene matches. The CDR3 loop is CASSEGGTAYYEQYF. The CDR3 coding sequence is TGTGCCAGCAGTGAAGGGGGGACAGCGTATTACGAGCAGTACTTC.

The rearrangement uses TRBV6-1 and TRBJ2-7, with 9 bases lining up with TRBD1. The J segment lost 9 bases and the V segment lost 6 bases, leaving 15 bases of the junction unmatched. CDR1 and CDR2 from the germline V gene are MNHNS and SASEGT. The CDR3 runs to 15 residues. CDR3 region: CASRVNRGQLVGQYF. DNA of the CDR3: TGTGCCAGCAGGGTTAACAGGGGGCAATTGGTAGGGCAGTACTTC.

This clonotype has only a few counts. The rearrangement uses TRBV28 and TRBJ1-2; D is uncertain. This CDR3 comprises 14 residues. CDR1 and CDR2 (germline): MDHEN, SYDVKM. The ends were cut back, 3 bases at V and 0 bases at J, with 8 bases in the middle. For the CDR3, the DNA is TGTGCCAGCAGTTTCAGCGGCCCTAACTATGGCTACACCTTC. It encodes CASSFSGPNYGYTF.

The CDR3 is CATSDPSGGGNQPQHF. CDR3 DNA: TGTGCCACCAGTGACCCGTCCGGGGGAGGGAATCAGCCCCAGCATTTT. This chain links TRBV24-1 with TRBJ1-5; D might be TRBD1 (5 bases). Trimming removed 4 bases from V and 4 bases from J, with 16 bases in between. CDR1 is KGHDR and CDR2 is SFDVKD in the germline V gene. CDR3 length: 16 residues.

By share, this clonotype counts as medium-sized. This rearrangement joins TRBV20-1 to TRBJ2-3; no clear D gene. This CDR3 spans 13 amino acids. The V gene's germline CDR1 is DFQATT and CDR2 SNEGSKA (reference sequence). Trimming cost V 1 base and J 4 bases, with 9 bases left between them. The CDR3 here is CSARGGSADTQYF. The DNA for the CDR3 is TGCAGTGCTAGAGGCGGTAGTGCAGATACGCAGTATTTT.

The chain carries TRBV5-1 and TRBJ2-3; 7 bases fit TRBD1. Germline trimming cut 4 bases from V and 2 bases from J; bases unmatched to any gene: 4. Germline lookup yields CDR1 SGHRS and CDR2 YFSETQ. The CDR3 contains 14 residues. This CDR3 reads CASSQGGITDTQYF. DNA of the CDR3: TGCGCCAGCAGCCAAGGGGGCATCACAGATACGCAGTATTTT.

V usage is TRBV7-2 and J usage is TRBJ2-7, with a tentative D call TRBD1 (6 bases). With 2 bases removed from V and 8 bases from J, the gap between germline ends came to 22 bases. The germline V gene encodes CDR1 SGHTA and CDR2 FQGNSA. This CDR3 contains 16 residues. CDR3 amino acids: CASSLRYRDTGKKQYF. As DNA, the CDR3 is TGTGCCAGCAGCTTACGCTACCGGGACACCGGGAAGAAGCAGTACTTC.

The count of this clonotype is one. V and J are TRBV4-2 and TRBJ2-2; D is possibly TRBD2 (6 bases). Trimming left V 4 bases short and J 0 bases short, with 9 bases between. CDR3 length: 15 residues. Germline assignment: CDR1 LGHNA and CDR2 YNFKEQ. This CDR3 is CASSREVANTGELFF. The DNA of the CDR3 is TGTGCCAGCAGCCGGGAGGTCGCGAACACCGGGGAGCTGTTTTTT.

The chain employs TRBV20-1 and TRBJ2-3, with D uncertain. V was trimmed by 6 bases and J by 0 bases, leaving 19 bases between them. This CDR3 contains 16 residues. Germline V gene sequence: CDR1 DFQATT, CDR2 SNEGSKA (reference sequence). The CDR3 spells CSADPTRPSSTDTQYF. CDR3 DNA: TGCAGTGCCGACCCAACGCGCCCGTCTAGCACAGATACGCAGTATTTT.

The chain is built from TRBV20-1 and TRBJ1-2; D not resolved. The CDR3 is 15 residues long. V lost 0 bases and J 4 bases, leaving 15 bases between the germline ends. Looked up from germline, CDR1 is DFQATT and CDR2 is SNEGSKA (reference sequence). The CDR3 loop is CSARDGRGEGYGYTF. CDR3 bases: TGCAGTGCTAGAGATGGGCGGGGTGAAGGCTATGGCTACACCTTC.